This TCR beta chain was sequenced for a study of blood T cell repertoires in COVID-19. Method: immunoSEQ multiplex PCR; TCRdb's copy keeps in-frame clones and lacks some. Here the sample spans fewer than 200,000 clones, about 88% being singletons. This CDR3 comprises 13 residues. Germline CDR1 is KGHSH and CDR2 is LQKENI. V lost 3 bases, J lost 11 bases, and 9 bases stayed unmatched. The sample consisted of peripheral blood. The sequence came from a man aged 40-55 years with active or convalescent COVID-19. V usage is TRBV18 and J usage is TRBJ1-1; 7 bases are a match to TRBD1. This chain's CDR3 is CASSPPDRNSAFF. The CDR3 DNA sequence: TGTGCCAGCTCACCTCCGGACAGGAACTCGGCTTTCTTT. The full variable domain, rest sourced from reference TRBV18 and TRBJ1-1, is NAGVMQNPRHLVRRRGQEARLRCSPMKGHSHVYWYRQLPEEGLKFMVYLQKENIIDESGMPKERFSAEFPKEGPSILRIQQVVRGDSAAYFCASSPPDRNSAFFGQGTRLTVV.